This T cell receptor (beta chain) was recorded in a study of neurological immune-mediated disorders. Findings and limits, study-wide: Multiple sclerosis was found to have the least TCR clonal expansion, below healthy controls, and HTLV-1-associated myelopathy the most. None of the CDR3 amino acid sequences of expanded clones were shared across subjects, and this suggested private repertoires in all groups.

By sample fraction, this clonotype is medium-sized. Its antigen is as yet unknown. By 5'RACE with 10-nucleotide random UMIs, the cDNA was made. Every sequencing run produced over 170 million TCR-beta sequences, and the sequences from any one run covered 15-18 subjects. TCRdb processed the 5' RACE reads anew with MiXCR; each CDR3 protein has one entry. The sample includes approximately 48,000 distinct CDR3 sequences, roughly 17% seen only once; the top ten take roughly 4.4%. The CDR3 extends over 14 amino acids. The germline gives CDR1 SGHRS, CDR2 YFSETQ. V was cut by 0 bases and J by 3 bases, with 6 bases left in between.

V is TRBV5-1 and J is TRBJ2-2; D possibly corresponds to TRBD2 (5 bases). The TCR was taken from a man aged 60-69 years in good health. Material: PBMCs. CDR3 region: CASSLGEYTGELFF. In nucleotides, the CDR3 is TGCGCCAGCAGCTTGGGGGAGTACACCGGGGAGCTGTTTTTT.